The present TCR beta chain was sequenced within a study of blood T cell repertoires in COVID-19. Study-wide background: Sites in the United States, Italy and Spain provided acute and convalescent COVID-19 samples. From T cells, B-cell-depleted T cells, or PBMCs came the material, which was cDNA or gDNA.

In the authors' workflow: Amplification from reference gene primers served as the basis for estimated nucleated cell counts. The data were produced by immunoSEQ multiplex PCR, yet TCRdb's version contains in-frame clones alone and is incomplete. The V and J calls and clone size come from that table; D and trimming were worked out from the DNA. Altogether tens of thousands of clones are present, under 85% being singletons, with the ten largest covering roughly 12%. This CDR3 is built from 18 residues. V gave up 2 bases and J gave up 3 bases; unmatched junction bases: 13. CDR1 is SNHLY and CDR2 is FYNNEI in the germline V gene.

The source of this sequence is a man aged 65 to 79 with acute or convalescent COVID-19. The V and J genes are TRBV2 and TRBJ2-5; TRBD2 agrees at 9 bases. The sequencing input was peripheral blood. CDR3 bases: TGTGCCAGCAGTGAACTGGGACTAGCTGGGGGCTCAGAAGAGACCCAGTACTTC. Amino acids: CASSELGLAGGSEETQYF.